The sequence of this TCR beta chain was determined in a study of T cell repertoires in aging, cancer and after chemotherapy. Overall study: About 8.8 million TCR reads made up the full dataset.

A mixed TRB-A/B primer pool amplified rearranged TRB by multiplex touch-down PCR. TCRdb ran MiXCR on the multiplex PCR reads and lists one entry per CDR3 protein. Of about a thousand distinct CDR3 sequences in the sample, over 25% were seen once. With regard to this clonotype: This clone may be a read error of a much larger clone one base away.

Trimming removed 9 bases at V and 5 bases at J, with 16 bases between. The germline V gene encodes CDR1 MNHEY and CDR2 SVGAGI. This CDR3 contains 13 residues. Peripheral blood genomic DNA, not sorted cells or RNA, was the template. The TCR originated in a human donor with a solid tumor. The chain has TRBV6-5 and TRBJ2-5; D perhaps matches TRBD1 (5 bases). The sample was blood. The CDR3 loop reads CARSPWGQETQYF. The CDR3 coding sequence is TGTGCCAGATCACCGTGGGGCCAGGAGACCCAGTACTTC.